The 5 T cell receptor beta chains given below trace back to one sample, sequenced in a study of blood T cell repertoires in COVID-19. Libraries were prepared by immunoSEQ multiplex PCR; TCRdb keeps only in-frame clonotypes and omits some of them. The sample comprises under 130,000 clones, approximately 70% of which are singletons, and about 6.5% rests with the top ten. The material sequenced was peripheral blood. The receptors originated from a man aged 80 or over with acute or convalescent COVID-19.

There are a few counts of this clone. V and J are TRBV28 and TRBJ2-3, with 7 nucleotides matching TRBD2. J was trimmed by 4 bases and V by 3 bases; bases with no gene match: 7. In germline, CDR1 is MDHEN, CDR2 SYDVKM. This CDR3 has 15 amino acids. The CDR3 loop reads CASSFGGRAADTQYF. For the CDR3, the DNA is TGTGCCAGCAGTTTTGGGGGGAGGGCGGCAGATACGCAGTATTTT.

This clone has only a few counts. CDR3 sequence (DNA): TGTGCCAGTAGTATAGCGGGAGGATCGTACTACGAGCAGTACTTC. Translating gives CASSIAGGSYYEQYF. The chain couples TRBV19 to TRBJ2-7; 7 bases agree with TRBD2. CDR1 is LNHDA and CDR2 is SQIVND in the germline V gene (reference sequence). This CDR3 is built from 15 residues. V was pared by 1 base and J by 3 bases, with 6 bases of the junction left unmatched.

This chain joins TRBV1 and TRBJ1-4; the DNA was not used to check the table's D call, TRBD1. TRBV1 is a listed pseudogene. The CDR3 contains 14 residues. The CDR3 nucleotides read TGCACCAGCAGGGGGGCACGAGGGAATGAAAAACTGTTTTTT. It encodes CTSRGARGNEKLFF.

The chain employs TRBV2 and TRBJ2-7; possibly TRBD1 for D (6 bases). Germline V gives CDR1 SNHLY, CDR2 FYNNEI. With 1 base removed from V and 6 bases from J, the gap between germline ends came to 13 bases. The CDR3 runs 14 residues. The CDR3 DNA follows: TGTGCCAGCAGTGAAGTAGGGCAGGGGACCGAGCAGTACTTC. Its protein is CASSEVGQGTEQYF.

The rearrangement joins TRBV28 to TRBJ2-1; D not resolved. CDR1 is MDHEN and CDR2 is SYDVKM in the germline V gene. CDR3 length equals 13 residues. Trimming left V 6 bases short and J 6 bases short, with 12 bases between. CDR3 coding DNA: TGTGCCAGCAGAACCTCACTACCCAATGAGCAGTTCTTC. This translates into CASRTSLPNEQFF.